This T cell receptor beta chain is drawn from a study of T-cell memory formation after mild COVID-19. This CDR3 is 11 amino acids long. Trimming removed 6 bases from V and 9 bases from J, with 10 bases in between. Per germline, CDR1 SGHTA and CDR2 FQGNSA. Whole-study findings and limits: From day 15 to 85, contracting clones were balanced between CD4 and CD8, whereas later expanders leaned toward CD4+. Those CD4+ clones that contracted were mainly in CM and EM (CD8+ ones in EMRA). The study detected some responding clones in pre-infection memory, suggesting cross-reactive memory joined.

Concerning this clonotype itself: Its matching antigen is unknown.

TCR alpha and TCR beta cDNA libraries carrying sample barcodes and UMIs came from 5'RACE with constant-segment primers. A single record per CDR3 protein comes from TCRdb applying MiXCR to the 5' RACE reads. The sample gives about 160,000 distinct CDR3 sequences, roughly 31% of which show up once; approximately 12% is in the top ten. The TCR was taken from an adult woman who had mild COVID-19 (a few samples of this study predate the infection). Cell type and time point are not known. Source material: PBMCs or a T cell subset sorted from them (not recorded which). V is TRBV7-2 and J is TRBJ2-3; D unresolved. The CDR3 region is CASRSATTQYF. CDR3 in DNA: TGTGCCAGCAGATCGGCGACGACGCAGTATTTT.